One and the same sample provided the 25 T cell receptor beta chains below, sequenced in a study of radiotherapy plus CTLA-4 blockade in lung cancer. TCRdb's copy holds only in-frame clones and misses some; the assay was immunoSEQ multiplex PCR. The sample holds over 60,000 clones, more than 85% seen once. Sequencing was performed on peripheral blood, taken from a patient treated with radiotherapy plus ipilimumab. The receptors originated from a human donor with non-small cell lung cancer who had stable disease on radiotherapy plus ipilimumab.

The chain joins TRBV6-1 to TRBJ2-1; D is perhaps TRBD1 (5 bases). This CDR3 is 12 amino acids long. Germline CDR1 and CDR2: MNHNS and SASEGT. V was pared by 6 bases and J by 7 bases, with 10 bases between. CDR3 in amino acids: CASRAGQNEQFF. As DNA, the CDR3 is TGTGCCAGCAGGGCAGGGCAGAATGAGCAGTTCTTC.

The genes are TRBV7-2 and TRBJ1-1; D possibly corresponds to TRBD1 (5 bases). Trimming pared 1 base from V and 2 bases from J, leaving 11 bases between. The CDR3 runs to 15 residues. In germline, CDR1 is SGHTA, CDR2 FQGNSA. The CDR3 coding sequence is TGTGCCAGCAGCTTAGGGGGCTCTCCTAACACTGAAGCTTTCTTT. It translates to CASSLGGSPNTEAFF.

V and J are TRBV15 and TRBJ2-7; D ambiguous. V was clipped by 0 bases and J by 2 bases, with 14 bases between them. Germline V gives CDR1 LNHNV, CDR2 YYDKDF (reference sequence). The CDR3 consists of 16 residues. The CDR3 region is CATSRDPQDVTYEQYF. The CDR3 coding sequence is TGTGCCACCAGCAGAGATCCCCAAGATGTTACCTACGAGCAGTACTTC.

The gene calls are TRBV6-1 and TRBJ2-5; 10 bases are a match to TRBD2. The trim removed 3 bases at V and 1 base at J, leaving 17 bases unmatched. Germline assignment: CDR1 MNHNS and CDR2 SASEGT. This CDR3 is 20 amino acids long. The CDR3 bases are TGTGCCAGCAGTGAGCTCCCGATCTTAGCGGGGGGCCTGGTCCAAGAGACCCAGTACTTC. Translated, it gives CASSELPILAGGLVQETQYF.

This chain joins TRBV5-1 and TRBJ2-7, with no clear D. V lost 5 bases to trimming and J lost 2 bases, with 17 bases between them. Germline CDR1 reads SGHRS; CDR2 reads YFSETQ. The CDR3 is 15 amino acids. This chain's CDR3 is CASRDPGVAPYEQYF. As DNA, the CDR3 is TGCGCCAGCAGAGACCCTGGGGTAGCTCCCTACGAGCAGTACTTC.

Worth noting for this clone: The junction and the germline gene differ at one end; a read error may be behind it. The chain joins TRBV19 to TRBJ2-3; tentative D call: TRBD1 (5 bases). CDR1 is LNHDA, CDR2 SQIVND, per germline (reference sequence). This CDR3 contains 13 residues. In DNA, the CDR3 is TGTGTCAGTACCATGACAGTTTCAGATACGCAGTATTTT. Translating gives CVSTMTVSDTQYF.

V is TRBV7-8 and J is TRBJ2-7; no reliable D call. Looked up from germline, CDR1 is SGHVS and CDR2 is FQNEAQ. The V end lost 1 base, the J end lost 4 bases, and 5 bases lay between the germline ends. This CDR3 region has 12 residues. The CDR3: CASSLVSYEQYF. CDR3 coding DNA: TGTGCCAGCAGCTTAGTCTCATACGAGCAGTACTTC.

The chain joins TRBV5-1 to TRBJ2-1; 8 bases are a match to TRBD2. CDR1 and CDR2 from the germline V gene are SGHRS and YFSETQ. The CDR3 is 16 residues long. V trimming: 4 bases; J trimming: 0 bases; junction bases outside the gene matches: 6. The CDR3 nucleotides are TGCGCCAGCAGCCAGACTAGCGCCTCCTCCTACAATGAGCAGTTCTTC. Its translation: CASSQTSASSYNEQFF.

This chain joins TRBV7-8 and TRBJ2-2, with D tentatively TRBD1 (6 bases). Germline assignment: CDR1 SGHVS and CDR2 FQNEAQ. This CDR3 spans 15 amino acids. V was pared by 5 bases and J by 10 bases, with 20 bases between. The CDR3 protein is CASSPGTTDISELFF. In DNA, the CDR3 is TGTGCCAGCAGCCCCGGGACAACGGACATCTCGGAGCTGTTTTTT.

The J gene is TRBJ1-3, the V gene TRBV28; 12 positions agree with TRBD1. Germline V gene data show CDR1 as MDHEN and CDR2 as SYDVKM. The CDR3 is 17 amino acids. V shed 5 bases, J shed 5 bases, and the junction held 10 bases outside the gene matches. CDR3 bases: TGTGCCAGCAGTCGGGGAGGGACAGGGGGCGTAAGAAACACCATATATTTT. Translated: CASSRGGTGGVRNTIYF.

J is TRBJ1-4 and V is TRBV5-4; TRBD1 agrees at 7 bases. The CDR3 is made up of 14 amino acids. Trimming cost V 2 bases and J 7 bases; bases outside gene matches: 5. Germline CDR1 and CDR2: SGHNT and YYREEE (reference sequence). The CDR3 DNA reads TGTGCCAGCAGCTTACGGACAGGCGGTGAAAAACTGTTTTTT. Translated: CASSLRTGGEKLFF. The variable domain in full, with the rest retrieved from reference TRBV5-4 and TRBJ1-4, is ETGVTQSPTHLIKTRGQQVTLRCSSQSGHNTVSWYQQALGQGPQFIFQYYREEENGRGNFPPRFSGLQFPNYSSELNVNALELDDSALYLCASSLRTGGEKLFFGSGTQLSVL.

In DNA form, the CDR3 reads TGTGCCAGCCAAGGGGAATATACTGAAGCTTTCTTT. Amino acid sequence: CASQGEYTEAFF. The chain joins TRBV6-5 to TRBJ1-1; D may be TRBD1 (5 bases). This CDR3 has 12 residues. V gave up 8 bases and J gave up 5 bases, with 12 bases separating them. The germline CDR1 and CDR2 sequences are MNHEY and SVGAGI.

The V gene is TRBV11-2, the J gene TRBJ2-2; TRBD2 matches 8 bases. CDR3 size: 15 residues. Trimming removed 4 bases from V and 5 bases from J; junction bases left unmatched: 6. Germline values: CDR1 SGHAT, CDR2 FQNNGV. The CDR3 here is CASSSGLAWTGELFF. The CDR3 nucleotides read TGTGCCAGCAGCTCCGGACTAGCTTGGACCGGGGAGCTGTTTTTT.

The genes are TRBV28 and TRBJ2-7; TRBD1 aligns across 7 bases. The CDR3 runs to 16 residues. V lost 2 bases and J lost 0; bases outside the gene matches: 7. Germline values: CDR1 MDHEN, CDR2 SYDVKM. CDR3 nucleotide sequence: TGTGCCAGCAGTTTAGCGGACAGGACCAGCTCCTACGAGCAGTACTTC. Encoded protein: CASSLADRTSSYEQYF.

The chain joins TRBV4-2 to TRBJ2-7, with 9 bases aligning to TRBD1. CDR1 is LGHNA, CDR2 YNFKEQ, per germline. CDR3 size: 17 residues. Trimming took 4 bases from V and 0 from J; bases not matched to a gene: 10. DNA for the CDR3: TGTGCCAGCAGCCGCCTACAGGGGGCCGGTAGCTCCTACGAGCAGTACTTC. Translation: CASSRLQGAGSSYEQYF.

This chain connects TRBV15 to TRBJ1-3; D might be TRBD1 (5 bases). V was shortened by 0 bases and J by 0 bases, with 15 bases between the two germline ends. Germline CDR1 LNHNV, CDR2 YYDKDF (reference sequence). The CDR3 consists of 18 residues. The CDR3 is CATSRDRRSRVSGNTIYF. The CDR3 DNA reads TGTGCCACCAGCAGAGATCGGAGGAGCAGGGTCTCTGGAAACACCATATATTTT.

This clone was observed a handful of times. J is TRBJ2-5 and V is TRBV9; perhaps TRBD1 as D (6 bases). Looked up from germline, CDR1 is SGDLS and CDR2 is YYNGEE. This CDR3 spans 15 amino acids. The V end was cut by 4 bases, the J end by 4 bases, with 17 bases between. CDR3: CASSRADQGRETQYF. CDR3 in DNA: TGTGCCAGCAGCAGGGCAGATCAGGGGCGAGAGACCCAGTACTTC. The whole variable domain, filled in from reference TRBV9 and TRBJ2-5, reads DSGVTQTPKHLITATGQRVTLRCSPRSGDLSVYWYQQSLDQGLQFLIQYYNGEERAKGNILERFSAQQFPDLHSELNLSSLELGDSALYFCASSRADQGRETQYFGPGTRLLVL.

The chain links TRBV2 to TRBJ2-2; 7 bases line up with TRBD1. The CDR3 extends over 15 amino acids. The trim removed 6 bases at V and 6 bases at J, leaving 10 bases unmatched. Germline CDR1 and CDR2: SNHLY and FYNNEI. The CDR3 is CASRDQLTGPGELFF. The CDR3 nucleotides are TGTGCCAGCAGAGACCAATTGACAGGGCCCGGGGAGCTGTTTTTT.

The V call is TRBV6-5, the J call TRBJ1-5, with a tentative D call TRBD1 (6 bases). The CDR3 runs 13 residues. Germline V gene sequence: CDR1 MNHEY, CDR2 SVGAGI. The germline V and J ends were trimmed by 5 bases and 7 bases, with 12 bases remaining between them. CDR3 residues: CASSARGKQPQHF. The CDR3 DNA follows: TGTGCCAGCAGTGCGAGGGGGAAGCAGCCCCAGCATTTT.

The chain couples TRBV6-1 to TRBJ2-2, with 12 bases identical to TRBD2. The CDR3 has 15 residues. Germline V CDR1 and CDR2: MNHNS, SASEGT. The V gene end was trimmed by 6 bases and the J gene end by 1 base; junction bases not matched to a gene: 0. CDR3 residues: CASRTSGRNTGELFF. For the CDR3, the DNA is TGTGCCAGCAGGACTAGCGGGAGGAACACCGGGGAGCTGTTTTTT.

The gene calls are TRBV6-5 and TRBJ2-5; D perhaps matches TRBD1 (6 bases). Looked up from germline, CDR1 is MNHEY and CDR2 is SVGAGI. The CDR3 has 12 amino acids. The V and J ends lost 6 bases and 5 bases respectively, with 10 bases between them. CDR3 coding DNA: TGTGCCAGCAGACAGGGAAGGGAGACCCAGTACTTC. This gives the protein CASRQGRETQYF.

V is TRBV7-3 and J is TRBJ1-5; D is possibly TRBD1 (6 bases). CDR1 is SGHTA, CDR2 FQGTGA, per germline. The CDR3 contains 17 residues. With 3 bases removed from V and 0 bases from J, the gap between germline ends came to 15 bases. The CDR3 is CASSFPRQDHSNQPQHF. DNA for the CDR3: TGTGCCAGCAGCTTCCCCCGACAGGACCATAGCAATCAGCCCCAGCATTTT. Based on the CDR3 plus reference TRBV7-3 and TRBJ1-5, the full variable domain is GAGVSQTPSNKVTEKGKYVELRCDPISGHTALYWYRQSLGQGPEFLIYFQGTGAADDSGLPNDRFFAVRPEGSVSTLKIQRTERGDSAVYLCASSFPRQDHSNQPQHFGDGTRLSIL.

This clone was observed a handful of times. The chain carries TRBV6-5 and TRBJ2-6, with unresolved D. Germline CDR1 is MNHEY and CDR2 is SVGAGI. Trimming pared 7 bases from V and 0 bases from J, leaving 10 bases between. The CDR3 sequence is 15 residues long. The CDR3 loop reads CASTPGGSGANVLTF. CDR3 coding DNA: TGTGCCAGCACCCCCGGTGGCTCTGGGGCCAACGTCCTGACTTTC.

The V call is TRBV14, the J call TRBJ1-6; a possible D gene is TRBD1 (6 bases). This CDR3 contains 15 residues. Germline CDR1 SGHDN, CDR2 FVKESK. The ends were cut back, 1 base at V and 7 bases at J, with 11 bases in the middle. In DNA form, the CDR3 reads TGTGCCAGCAGCCAAGGCTCAGGGGCAAATTCACCCCTCCACTTT. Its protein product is CASSQGSGANSPLHF. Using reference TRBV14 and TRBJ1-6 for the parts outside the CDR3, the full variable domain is EAGVTQFPSHSVIEKGQTVTLRCDPISGHDNLYWYRRVMGKEIKFLLHFVKESKQDESGMPNNRFLAERTGGTYSTLKVQPAELEDSGVYFCASSQGSGANSPLHFGNGTRLTVT.

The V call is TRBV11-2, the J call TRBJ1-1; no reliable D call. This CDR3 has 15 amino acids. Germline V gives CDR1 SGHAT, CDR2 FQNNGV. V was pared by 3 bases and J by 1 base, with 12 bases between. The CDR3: CASSLTPLGNTEAFF. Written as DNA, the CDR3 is TGTGCCAGCAGCTTGACGCCTTTAGGGAACACTGAAGCTTTCTTT.